These 5 T cell receptor beta chains originate from one sample sequenced in a study of cytomegalovirus exposure and HLA in healthy donors. The PCR employed 60 Vbeta primers together with 13 Jbeta primers. Assay: immunoSEQ multiplex PCR; the TCRdb copy retains only in-frame clones and omits some. The table records 60,000 or so clones, roughly 80% of them present only once. The sequencing input was PBMCs. Receptors originate from a woman aged 40-49 years in good health and CMV-seropositive.

The chain couples TRBV4-1 to TRBJ1-2; 7 bases map to TRBD1. V lost 3 bases to trimming and J lost 0 bases; unmatched junction nucleotides: 4. CDR3 length equals 15 residues. Germline V gene sequence: CDR1 MGHRA, CDR2 YSYEKL. CDR3 sequence (DNA): TGCGCCAGCAGCCATCCCGGGACAGCTAACTATGGCTACACCTTC. This translates into CASSHPGTANYGYTF.

This clone was recorded once. J is TRBJ2-3 and V is TRBV9, with 11 bases identical to TRBD1. CDR3 length: 17 residues. Germline assignment: CDR1 SGDLS and CDR2 YYNGEE. V trimming: 0 bases; J trimming: 0 bases; junction bases outside the gene matches: 3. The CDR3 is CASSVGGQGVSTDTQYF. Here the CDR3 DNA reads TGTGCCAGCAGCGTAGGGGGACAGGGGGTTAGCACAGATACGCAGTATTTT. Complete variable domain (other parts from reference TRBV9 and TRBJ2-3): DSGVTQTPKHLITATGQRVTLRCSPRSGDLSVYWYQQSLDQGLQFLIQYYNGEERAKGNILERFSAQQFPDLHSELNLSSLELGDSALYFCASSVGGQGVSTDTQYFGPGTRLTVL.

This clone was counted only a few times. The chain combines TRBV15 with TRBJ2-7, with TRBD2 matching over 8 bases. V trimming: 5 bases; J trimming: 1 base; junction bases outside the gene matches: 10. Germline CDR1 LNHNV, CDR2 YYDKDF (reference sequence). The CDR3 spans 16 residues. CDR3 protein: CATSPRGAGGSYEQYF. DNA of the CDR3: TGTGCCACCAGCCCGAGGGGGGCGGGGGGTTCCTACGAGCAGTACTTC.

This clone was detected only once. The V and J genes are TRBV4-1 and TRBJ2-3; TRBD1 is a possible D gene (6 bases). The CDR3 runs 16 residues. CDR1 and CDR2 (germline): MGHRA, YSYEKL. V was shortened by 0 bases and J by 0 bases, with 10 bases between the two germline ends. The CDR3 spells CASSQERTVSTDTQYF. CDR3 coding DNA: TGCGCCAGCAGCCAAGAGAGGACAGTAAGCACAGATACGCAGTATTTT.

A few counts support this clone. The chain employs TRBV6-5 and TRBJ1-5; D may be TRBD1 (5 bases). CDR1 and CDR2 (germline): MNHEY, SVGAGI. The CDR3 has 14 residues. Trimming cost V 7 bases and J 5 bases, with 15 bases left between them. The CDR3 reads CASTSYGGDQPQHF. CDR3 DNA: TGTGCCAGCACCTCATACGGGGGTGATCAGCCCCAGCATTTT.